A selection of T cell receptor beta chains follows, all from one sample in a study of blood T cell repertoires in COVID-19. TCRdb keeps only in-frame clones here, not all; method: immunoSEQ multiplex PCR. The data hold 250,000 or so clones, with around 80% observed a single time. Sequencing input: peripheral blood. The receptors shown here come from an elderly woman with acute or convalescent COVID-19. Both conserved end residues are part of each CDR3. The D gene is left open where the match is weak. Not every row has a clone size; where given, it reads once, few, many or a size class.

V	D	size	J	CDR3	DNA
TRBV28	.	.	TRBJ2-7	CASSGQPLLYEQYF	TGTGCCAGCAGCGGACAGCCACTTTTATACGAGCAGTACTTC
TRBV7-9	TRBD1	.	TRBJ1-4	CASSWGQGISNEKLFF	TGTGCCAGCAGCTGGGGACAGGGGATTTCTAATGAAAAACTGTTTTTT
TRBV5-1	.	.	TRBJ2-5	CASSLGAAGLQETQYF	TGCGCCAGCAGCTTGGGAGCGGCCGGTCTTCAAGAGACCCAGTACTTC
TRBV11-2	TRBD2	.	TRBJ2-2	CASSGTGLAGNGELFF	TGTGCCAGTAGCGGGACAGGACTAGCGGGTAACGGGGAGCTGTTTTTT
TRBV28	TRBD2	few	TRBJ2-7	CASRKRELSYEQYF	TGTGCCAGTCGTAAGCGGGAGCTCTCCTACGAGCAGTACTTC
TRBV12-3/TRBV12-4	.	.	TRBJ1-1	CASSLSTVTEAFF	TGTGCCAGCAGTTTATCGACAGTCACTGAAGCTTTCTTT
TRBV9	.	.	TRBJ1-2	CASSVVSDSYGYTF	TGTGCCAGCAGCGTAGTGTCCGACAGCTATGGCTACACCTTC
TRBV18	.	.	TRBJ1-3	CASSRWTEENTIYF	TGTGCCAGCTCAAGATGGACGGAGGAAAACACCATATATTTT
TRBV5-1	TRBD2	.	TRBJ2-1	CASTPLAGYNEQFF	TGCGCCAGCACCCCTCTAGCGGGGTACAATGAGCAGTTCTTC
TRBV7-2	TRBD1	few	TRBJ2-7	CASSQSLGTGNPYEQYF	TGTGCCAGCAGCCAGAGCCTTGGGACAGGTAATCCCTACGAGCAGTACTTC
TRBV10-3	TRBD2	.	TRBJ2-4	CANRGGLGKNIQYF	TGTGCCAACCGGGGGGGCCTGGGCAAAAACATTCAGTACTTC
TRBV18	.	.	TRBJ2-3	CASSPHPGADTQYF	TGTGCCAGCTCACCACATCCGGGGGCAGATACGCAGTATTTT
TRBV20-1	.	few	TRBJ2-1	CSAPENEQFF	TGCAGTGCTCCGGAGAATGAGCAGTTCTTC
TRBV19	.	.	TRBJ2-7	CASNQGSYEQYF	TGTGCCAGTAATCAGGGGTCCTACGAGCAGTACTTC
TRBV28	TRBD1	once	TRBJ1-2	CASSSDRGGKSGGYTF	TGTGCCAGCAGCTCTGACAGGGGGGGTAAAAGCGGCGGCTACACCTTC
TRBV11-1	.	few	TRBJ1-3	CASSAYRVGDTIYF	TGTGCCAGCAGCGCCTACAGGGTCGGAGACACCATATATTTT
TRBV11-2	TRBD2	.	TRBJ2-3	CASSLEPSGRITDTQYF	TGTGCCAGCAGCTTAGAGCCTAGCGGGAGGATCACAGATACGCAGTATTTT
TRBV9	.	.	TRBJ2-3	CASGILGADTQYF	TGTGCCAGCGGAATCTTGGGAGCAGATACGCAGTATTTT
TRBV6-2/TRBV6-3	.	.	TRBJ2-2	CASSYGRRYGTGELFF	TGTGCCAGCAGTTATGGGCGGAGGTACGGCACCGGGGAGCTGTTTTTT
TRBV7-2	.	.	TRBJ1-2	CASSLGMKYGYTF	TGTGCCAGCAGCCTCGGGATGAAATATGGCTACACCTTC
TRBV18	TRBD1	once	TRBJ1-1	CASSALQGAETEAFF	TGTGCCAGCTCAGCATTACAGGGGGCGGAAACTGAAGCTTTCTTT
TRBV6-2/TRBV6-3	TRBD1	.	TRBJ1-2	CASSYGTGGFGYTF	TGTGCCAGCAGTTACGGGACAGGGGGCTTTGGCTACACCTTC
TRBV4-3	TRBD1	.	TRBJ1-2	CASSHNGPGQGLDGYTF	TGCGCCAGCAGCCACAATGGACCGGGACAGGGGTTAGATGGCTACACCTTC
TRBV6-2/TRBV6-3	.	.	TRBJ1-5	CASSYSKGGLNQPQHF	TGTGCCAGCAGTTACTCGAAGGGCGGACTCAATCAGCCCCAGCATTTT
TRBV30	TRBD2	.	TRBJ2-5	CAWSLPLTSGTFGGTQYF	TGTGCCTGGAGTCTTCCCTTGACTAGCGGGACGTTTGGTGGGACCCAGTACTTC
TRBV3-1/TRBV3-2	.	.	TRBJ2-2	CASSQEPGRTGELFF	TGTGCCAGCAGCCAAGAGCCGGGGAGGACCGGGGAGCTGTTTTTT
TRBV6-6	.	.	TRBJ1-5	CASVQDSNQPQHF	TGTGCCAGTGTACAGGATAGCAATCAGCCCCAGCATTTT
TRBV7-9	TRBD2	.	TRBJ2-3	CASRNRGSRTSGADTQYF	TGTGCCAGTCGGAATCGCGGAAGTCGGACTAGCGGGGCAGATACGCAGTATTTT
TRBV7-9	TRBD1	.	TRBJ1-3	CASTPRTGGSGNTIYF	TGTGCCAGCACCCCACGGACAGGCGGATCTGGAAACACCATATATTTT
TRBV6-2/TRBV6-3	.	many	TRBJ1-2	CASSYGTNFYGYTF	TGTGCCAGCAGTTACGGGACAAATTTCTATGGCTACACCTTC
TRBV28	TRBD1	.	TRBJ2-7	CASSLRGTGPYEQYF	TGTGCCAGCAGTTTAAGGGGGACAGGGCCCTACGAGCAGTACTTC
TRBV7-9	TRBD1	.	TRBJ1-4	CASSSGQGGATNEKLFF	TGTGCCAGCAGCTCTGGACAGGGAGGAGCAACTAATGAAAAACTGTTTTTT
TRBV30	TRBD1	.	TRBJ1-4	CACSRGHGEKLFF	TGTGCCTGTTCCAGGGGGCACGGTGAAAAACTGTTTTTT
TRBV2	.	.	TRBJ1-5	CASSEEQVNQPQHF	TGTGCCAGCAGTGAAGAACAGGTCAATCAGCCCCAGCATTTT
TRBV25-1	TRBD1	.	TRBJ1-5	CASSEDRGAYSNQPQHF	TGTGCCAGCAGTGAAGACAGGGGCGCTTATAGCAATCAGCCCCAGCATTTT
TRBV5-4	.	.	TRBJ2-1	CASSLNRAHEQFF	TGTGCCAGCAGCTTGAACAGGGCCCATGAGCAGTTCTTC
TRBV7-3	TRBD2	.	TRBJ2-1	CASSLTAGGSYNEQFF	TGTGCCAGCAGCTTAACGGCGGGGGGCTCCTACAATGAGCAGTTCTTC
TRBV2	.	.	TRBJ2-7	CASGLGSRDEQYF	TGTGCCAGCGGTCTCGGGAGTCGGGACGAGCAGTACTTC
TRBV7-9	.	.	TRBJ1-2	CASSYLSGYTF	TGTGCCAGCAGCTATCTCTCTGGCTACACCTTC
TRBV7-2	.	.	TRBJ2-5	CASSLTGSQETQYF	TGTGCCAGCAGCTTAACAGGGTCCCAAGAGACCCAGTACTTC
TRBV7-2	.	.	TRBJ2-3	CASSFVTSTDTQYF	TGTGCCAGCAGCTTTGTAACTAGCACAGATACGCAGTATTTT
TRBV4-3	.	.	TRBJ2-3	CASSQSGASANTDTQYF	TGCGCCAGCAGCCAATCTGGGGCTAGCGCAAACACAGATACGCAGTATTTT
TRBV4-2	.	.	TRBJ2-1	CASSQDPGLSSYNEQFF	TGTGCCAGCAGCCAAGATCCCGGACTTAGCTCCTACAATGAGCAGTTCTTC
TRBV19	TRBD2	few	TRBJ2-7	CASSPRTSGANEQYF	TGTGCCAGTAGTCCCCGGACTAGCGGGGCAAACGAGCAGTACTTC
TRBV11-1	.	.	TRBJ2-3	CASSRGSGDTQYF	TGTGCCAGCAGCAGGGGGTCGGGAGATACGCAGTATTTT
TRBV4-3	.	.	TRBJ1-1	CASSQEPGVGTEAFF	TGCGCCAGCAGCCAAGAGCCCGGGGTAGGCACTGAAGCTTTCTTT
TRBV29-1	.	.	TRBJ2-1	CSVDRVRYEQFF	TGCAGCGTTGACAGGGTGAGGTATGAGCAGTTCTTC
TRBV29-1	.	once	TRBJ2-1	CSVDAGTLVYNEQFF	TGCAGCGTTGACGCCGGGACTTTAGTTTACAATGAGCAGTTCTTC
TRBV7-2	.	.	TRBJ1-1	CASSRTAGYLSEAFF	TGTGCCAGCAGCCGGACCGCAGGGTATCTATCTGAAGCTTTCTTT
TRBV19	TRBD1	.	TRBJ2-2	CASSTLSQGSTGELFF	TGTGCCAGTAGTACGCTTTCACAGGGGTCCACCGGGGAGCTGTTTTTT
TRBV6-6	.	.	TRBJ1-3	CASSPTGTSGNTIYF	TGTGCCAGCAGCCCTACAGGAACCTCTGGAAACACCATATATTTT
TRBV27	.	.	TRBJ1-1	CASSNQGYGRGTEAFF	TGTGCCAGCAGTAACCAGGGCTATGGGCGGGGCACTGAAGCTTTCTTT
TRBV7-2	.	.	TRBJ2-2	CASSLEAANTGELFF	TGTGCCAGCAGCTTAGAAGCGGCGAACACCGGGGAGCTGTTTTTT
TRBV7-2	.	.	TRBJ2-7	CASSLAASAIAYEQYF	TGTGCCAGCAGCTTAGCGGCTAGCGCCATAGCCTACGAGCAGTACTTC
TRBV5-4	TRBD1	.	TRBJ2-7	CASSLQGVSYGEQYF	TGTGCCAGCAGCTTACAGGGGGTATCCTACGGGGAGCAGTACTTC
TRBV12-3/TRBV12-4	TRBD1	.	TRBJ1-2	CASRRQGSYGYTF	TGTGCCAGCAGACGACAGGGGAGCTATGGCTACACCTTC
TRBV7-6	.	.	TRBJ1-1	CASSFFRGGDTEAFF	TGTGCCAGCAGCTTTTTCCGGGGGGGGGACACTGAAGCTTTCTTT
TRBV28	.	once	TRBJ2-7	CASSIGGSSYEQYF	TGTGCCAGCAGTATCGGGGGAAGCTCCTACGAGCAGTACTTC
TRBV7-8	.	.	TRBJ1-2	CASSLTYAGENNYGYTF	TGTGCCAGCAGCTTAACATATGCAGGGGAGAATAACTATGGCTACACCTTC
TRBV6-5	.	.	TRBJ1-6	CASSPGHRSPLHF	TGTGCCAGCAGTCCGGGACATCGTTCACCCCTCCACTTT